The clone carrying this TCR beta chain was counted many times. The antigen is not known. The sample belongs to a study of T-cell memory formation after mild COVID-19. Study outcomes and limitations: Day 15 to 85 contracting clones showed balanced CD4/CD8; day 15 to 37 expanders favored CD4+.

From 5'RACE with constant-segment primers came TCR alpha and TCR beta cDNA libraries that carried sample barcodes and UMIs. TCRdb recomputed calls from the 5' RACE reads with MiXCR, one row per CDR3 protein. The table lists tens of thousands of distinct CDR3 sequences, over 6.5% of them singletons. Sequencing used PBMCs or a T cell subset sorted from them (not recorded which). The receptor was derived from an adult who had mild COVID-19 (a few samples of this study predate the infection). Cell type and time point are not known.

DNA for the CDR3: TGTGCCAGCAGCCAAGGGGGCATAAGGGGAGCCGGAGATACGCAGTATTTT. Its protein is CASSQGGIRGAGDTQYF. The chain joins TRBV4-2 to TRBJ2-3; either TRBD1 or TRBD2 may supply D (5 bases each). CDR1 and CDR2 from the germline V gene are LGHNA and YNFKEQ. This CDR3 comprises 17 residues. V dropped 1 base and J dropped 5 bases, with 19 bases sitting between them.